The present T cell receptor (beta chain) was sequenced within a study of CD8+ T cells in alopecia areata. The CDR3 spans 13 residues. V lost 8 bases, J lost 1 base, and 14 bases lay in between. Germline assignment: CDR1 SQVTM and CDR2 ANQGSEA. Sample treatment: oral pan-JAK inhibitor, 5-10 mg twice daily. RNA, once extracted, was reverse transcribed into cDNA for use as the sequencing template. Sequenced by immunoSEQ multiplex PCR; TCRdb stores in-frame clones only, minus some. The sample yields approximately 42,000 clones, about 71% seen once. This sequence joins TRBV29-1 and TRBJ1-1, with a weak D call TRBD1 (5 bases). This TCR was sampled from a human donor with alopecia areata. The sequencing here drew on CD8+ T cells sorted from blood, taken at week 4, from a patient treated with tofacitinib. This CDR3 reads CSSAGGANTEAFF. In DNA, the CDR3 is TGCAGCTCTGCCGGCGGGGCGAACACTGAAGCTTTCTTT.